The next 28 T cell receptor beta chains were all read from a single sample in a study of cytomegalovirus exposure and HLA in healthy donors. The PCR had 60 Vbeta and 13 Jbeta primers. TCRdb's table, derived via immunoSEQ multiplex PCR, lists solely in-frame clones and lacks some. The repertoire holds some 110,000 clones, with about 70% as singletons. Sequenced sample: PBMCs. These receptors originate from a boy aged 10-17 years in good health and CMV-seronegative.

The V gene is TRBV5-1, the J gene TRBJ1-6; maybe TRBD1 (6 bases). Trimming took 2 bases from V and 8 from J, leaving 14 bases between them. Germline loops: CDR1 SGHRS, CDR2 YFSETQ. This CDR3 has 15 amino acids. CDR3 bases: TGCGCCAGCAGCTTAAAGGGAGGGGGGGATTCACCCCTCCACTTT. Residues: CASSLKGGGDSPLHF.

This chain connects TRBV7-9 to TRBJ1-2, with 12 bases identical to TRBD1. This CDR3 has 18 amino acids. CDR1 SEHNR and CDR2 FQNEAQ come from the germline V gene (reference sequence). The junction had 10 bases not matched to a gene; V was cut back by 5 bases and J by 0 bases. The CDR3 DNA is TGTGCCAGCAGCGCAGGGGGGACAGGGGGCCCCACTAACTATGGCTACACCTTC. Translated, it gives CASSAGGTGGPTNYGYTF.

This clone has only one observation. V and J are TRBV19 and TRBJ1-5, with a weak D call TRBD1 (6 bases). The V end was cut by 6 bases, the J end by 7 bases, with 10 bases between. Germline CDR1 LNHDA, CDR2 SQIVND (reference sequence). This CDR3 has 12 amino acids. The CDR3 DNA reads TGTGCCAGTAGAACAGGGCAACAGCCCCAGCATTTT. Its protein product is CASRTGQQPQHF.

The V and J genes are TRBV4-3 and TRBJ1-2; possible D gene TRBD1, 6 bases. The germline CDR1 and CDR2 sequences are LGHNA and YSLEER. The ends were cut back, 2 bases at V and 3 bases at J, with 16 bases in the middle. There are 16 residues in the CDR3. Here the CDR3 DNA reads TGCGCCAGCAGCCAAACGATACGGACAGAATACTATGGCTACACCTTC. Translating it yields CASSQTIRTEYYGYTF.

There are a few counts of this clone. The V call is TRBV21-1, the J call TRBJ1-3; the table's TRBD1 call for D was not verified on the DNA. TRBV21-1 is shown as a pseudogene. The CDR3 has 16 residues. The CDR3 DNA is TGTGCCAGCAGCAAAGGTCAGGCCAGCTCTGGAAACACCATATATTTT. Its protein is CASSKGQASSGNTIYF.

The chain uses TRBV27 and TRBJ2-2; 8 nucleotides line up with TRBD2. This CDR3 has 14 amino acids. The junction had 3 bases not matched to a gene; V was cut back by 6 bases and J by 3 bases. Germline-derived CDR1 and CDR2 are MNHEY and SMNVEV (reference sequence). DNA for the CDR3: TGTGCCAGCAGAAGGACTAGCTACACCGGGGAGCTGTTTTTT. Amino acid sequence: CASRRTSYTGELFF.

The gene calls are TRBV30 and TRBJ1-1, with D possibly being TRBD1 (5 bases). Germline V CDR1 and CDR2: GTSNPN, SVGIG (reference sequence). The V and J ends lost 3 bases and 10 bases respectively, with 21 bases between them. This CDR3 has 14 amino acids. CDR3: CAWRWSRVRGRAFF. In nucleotides, the CDR3 is TGTGCCTGGAGATGGTCCAGGGTTAGAGGTAGAGCTTTCTTT. The whole variable domain, filled in from reference TRBV30 and TRBJ1-1, reads SQTIHQWPATLVQPVGSPLSLECTVEGTSNPNLYWYRQAAGRGLQLLFYSVGIGQISSEVPQNLSASRPQDRQFILSSKKLLLSDSGFYLCAWRWSRVRGRAFFGQGTRLTVV.

This clone was found a few times. This chain uses TRBV2 with TRBJ1-2; 8 positions agree with TRBD1. Germline V gives CDR1 SNHLY, CDR2 FYNNEI. The CDR3 length is 11 residues. CDR3 DNA sequence: TGTGCAGATGGACAGGGTTATGGCTACACCTTC. It specifies CADGQGYGYTF.

This chain links TRBV5-3 with TRBJ2-1; 7 positions agree with TRBD1. TRBV5-3 is known as an ORF, though its function is uncertain. J gave up 6 bases and V 5 bases, and 20 bases lay outside the gene matches. CDR3 length equals 18 residues. The CDR3 region is CARRGVQGSLPPSNEQFF. DNA of the CDR3: TGTGCCAGAAGAGGGGTACAGGGGTCATTACCCCCGTCCAATGAGCAGTTCTTC.

The genes are TRBV10-3 and TRBJ1-2; D not resolved. The germline gives CDR1 ENHRY, CDR2 SYGVKD. This CDR3 contains 12 residues. Trimming removed 9 bases at V and 4 bases at J, with 12 bases between. CDR3 sequence (DNA): TGTGCCATAACCAGAGGCAGCTATGGCTACACCTTC. It yields the protein CAITRGSYGYTF.

This clone was recorded once. The V and J genes are TRBV6-1 and TRBJ1-2; unclear D gene. The V end was cut by 2 bases, the J end by 1 base, with 8 bases between. Germline V gene data show CDR1 as MNHNS and CDR2 as SASEGT. The CDR3 sequence is 14 residues long. This CDR3 reads CASSESNLNYGYTF. The CDR3 bases are TGTGCCAGCAGTGAAAGCAACCTTAACTATGGCTACACCTTC.

V gene TRBV28 combines with J gene TRBJ2-5; possibly TRBD1 for D (5 bases). Trimming cost V 2 bases and J 5 bases, with 15 bases left between them. CDR1 and CDR2 from the germline V gene are MDHEN and SYDVKM. The CDR3 consists of 15 residues. The CDR3: CASSLERAGRETQYF. Here the CDR3 DNA reads TGTGCCAGCAGTTTAGAAAGGGCAGGGCGGGAGACCCAGTACTTC.

This clone was recorded a few times. This chain links TRBV28 with TRBJ2-1; TRBD2 agrees at 9 bases. CDR1 and CDR2 from the germline V gene are MDHEN and SYDVKM. CDR3 length: 14 amino acids. V was pared by 2 bases and J by 4 bases, with 0 bases of the junction left unmatched. CDR3 sequence reads: CASSLAGGYNEQFF. DNA for the CDR3: TGTGCCAGCAGTTTAGCGGGGGGGTACAATGAGCAGTTCTTC.

The chain joins TRBV2 to TRBJ2-7, with a tentative D call TRBD1 (6 bases). Trimming left V 5 bases short and J 3 bases short, with 8 bases between. CDR3 length: 12 residues. CDR1 is SNHLY and CDR2 is FYNNEI in the germline V gene. The chain's CDR3 is CASSSTGYEQYF. The CDR3 bases are TGTGCCAGCAGTTCGACAGGCTACGAGCAGTACTTC. Combining the CDR3 with reference TRBV2 and TRBJ2-7 gives the whole variable domain EPEVTQTPSHQVTQMGQEVILRCVPISNHLYFYWYRQILGQKVEFLVSFYNNEISEKSEIFDDQFSVERPDGSNFTLKIRSTKLEDSAMYFCASSSTGYEQYFGPGTRLTVT.

V is TRBV7-2 and J is TRBJ2-7; maybe TRBD2 (6 bases). V lost 5 bases, J lost 0 bases, and 17 bases lay in between. This CDR3 contains 16 residues. The germline CDR1 and CDR2 sequences are SGHTA and FQGNSA. This CDR3 reads CASSPDGGSSSYEQYF. CDR3 DNA sequence: TGTGCCAGCAGCCCCGATGGGGGGAGCAGCTCCTACGAGCAGTACTTC.

This clone was picked up one time. V and J are TRBV14 and TRBJ2-5; 10 bases line up with TRBD2. The CDR3 totals 15 residues. The germline CDR1 and CDR2 sequences are SGHDN and FVKESK. Trimming removed 3 bases from V and 5 bases from J; junction bases left unmatched: 6. The CDR3 is CASSHGLAGDETQYF. In DNA form, the CDR3 reads TGTGCCAGCAGCCATGGGCTAGCGGGAGATGAGACCCAGTACTTC.

This chain links TRBV6-5 with TRBJ2-7; no reliable D call. V lost 10 bases and J lost 3, with 16 bases in between. CDR1 MNHEY and CDR2 SVGAGI come from the germline V gene. The CDR3 runs 13 residues. CDR3: CATSMGKNYEQYF. CDR3 DNA: TGTGCCACTTCCATGGGCAAGAACTACGAGCAGTACTTC.

Written as DNA, the CDR3 is TGTGCCAGTACTGGGCAGGGACTGTGGGAGCAGTACTTC. Residues: CASTGQGLWEQYF. The chain combines TRBV19 with TRBJ2-7; possibly TRBD2 for D (6 bases). The CDR3 is 13 amino acids. Trimming removed 7 bases at V and 7 bases at J, with 17 bases between. From germline, CDR1 is LNHDA and CDR2 SQIVND (reference sequence).

J is TRBJ2-6 and V is TRBV6-5; possibly TRBD1 for D (5 bases). Trimming removed 6 bases from V and 14 bases from J, with 17 bases in between. Per the germline V gene, CDR1 is MNHEY and CDR2 is SVGAGI. CDR3 length: 13 residues. CDR3 nucleotides: TGTGCCAGCAGCAACCCTGGGGCCACGATCCTGACTTTC. Encoded protein: CASSNPGATILTF.

This clone was detected once. The chain carries TRBV30 and TRBJ1-5, with D possibly being TRBD1 (5 bases). The V end was cut by 1 base, the J end by 5 bases, with 9 bases between. Per the germline V gene, CDR1 is GTSNPN and CDR2 is SVGIG (reference sequence). The CDR3 is made up of 13 amino acids. This CDR3 reads CAWSARDDQPQHF. CDR3 sequence (DNA): TGTGCCTGGAGTGCCAGGGATGATCAGCCCCAGCATTTT.

The chain combines TRBV5-6 with TRBJ1-6; 7 bases agree with TRBD1. J lost 8 bases, V lost 4 bases, and 6 bases had no gene match. The CDR3 covers 14 residues. CDR1 and CDR2 from the germline V gene are SGHDT and YYEEEE. The CDR3 region has the DNA TGTGCCAGCAGCCCGACAGGGCCCCATTCACCCCTCCACTTT. It specifies CASSPTGPHSPLHF.

This clone was counted once. The chain has TRBV19 and TRBJ2-1; 12 bases are a match to TRBD2. CDR3 length: 14 amino acids. Looked up from germline, CDR1 is LNHDA and CDR2 is SQIVND (reference sequence). V shed 2 bases, J shed 14 bases, and the junction held 7 bases outside the gene matches. The CDR3 DNA reads TGTGCCAGTAGTATAACAGCTAGCGGGAGGGAAAAGTTCTTC. Translated, it gives CASSITASGREKFF.

This clone was recorded a few times. V usage is TRBV30 and J usage is TRBJ1-5; 7 bases match TRBD1. CDR1 and CDR2 from the germline V gene are GTSNPN and SVGIG (reference sequence). CDR3 length: 15 amino acids. V lost 3 bases to trimming and J lost 4 bases; unmatched junction nucleotides: 9. CDR3 sequence reads: CAWSKGGAPNQPQHF. CDR3 DNA sequence: TGTGCCTGGAGCAAAGGGGGCGCGCCAAATCAGCCCCAGCATTTT.

The chain carries TRBV30 and TRBJ2-7, with 10 bases matching TRBD2. V lost 0 bases, J lost 9 bases, and 11 bases stayed unmatched. This CDR3 has 15 amino acids. Germline V CDR1 and CDR2: GTSNPN, SVGIG (reference sequence). As DNA, the CDR3 is TGTGCCTGGAGTGTGACTAGCGGGTTTCCCGGGGTGCAGTACTTC. Translated, it gives CAWSVTSGFPGVQYF.

With regard to this clone: This CDR3 is also generated by other DNA sequences in the sample. The V gene is TRBV5-1, the J gene TRBJ2-5; 9 bases agree with TRBD2. Per the germline V gene, CDR1 is SGHRS and CDR2 is YFSETQ. The CDR3 consists of 15 residues. Trimming at V came to 0 bases and at J to 2 bases, leaving 2 bases not matched to a gene. The CDR3 DNA is TGCGCCAGCAGCTTGGGACTAGCGGTACAAGAGACCCAGTACTTC. Residues: CASSLGLAVQETQYF. Together with reference TRBV5-1 and TRBJ2-5, the CDR3 gives the full variable domain: KAGVTQTPRYLIKTRGQQVTLSCSPISGHRSVSWYQQTPGQGLQFLFEYFSETQRNKGNFPGRFSGRQFSNSRSEMNVSTLELGDSALYLCASSLGLAVQETQYFGPGTRLLVL.

This clone was seen more than once but under ten times. The chain links TRBV11-2 to TRBJ2-7; the match to TRBD1 covers 7 bases. With 1 base clipped from V and 4 bases from J, the junction kept 4 bases outside the gene matches. Germline CDR1 reads SGHAT; CDR2 reads FQNNGV. The CDR3 totals 14 residues. The CDR3 coding sequence is TGTGCCAGCAGCTTAGGGGGACAGACTTACGAGCAGTACTTC. Translation gives CASSLGGQTYEQYF.

The gene calls are TRBV28 and TRBJ1-6; no firm D call. The CDR3 length is 12 residues. With 5 bases removed from V and 11 bases from J, the gap between germline ends came to 10 bases. Germline CDR1 is MDHEN and CDR2 is SYDVKM. This chain's CDR3 is CASSGLVAPLHF. CDR3 nucleotide sequence: TGTGCCAGCAGTGGACTTGTCGCACCCCTCCACTTT.

Worth noting for this clone: This CDR3 is missing its conserved last phenylalanine or tryptophan, likely due to a read error. J is TRBJ2-2 and V is TRBV29-1, with a possible D match to TRBD2 (7 bases). CDR1 and CDR2 from the germline V gene are SQVTM and ANQGSEA. This CDR3 has 16 amino acids. V dropped 6 bases and J dropped 5 bases, with 22 bases sitting between them. CDR3 loop: CSVPPPGGLGTGELFV. Written as DNA, the CDR3 is TGCAGCGTGCCGCCGCCGGGGGGCCTAGGAACCGGGGAGCTGTTTGTT.